This TCR beta chain was captured in a study of response to subunit inactivated influenza vaccine. MiXCR, run by TCRdb on the RT-PCR reads, gives a single entry per CDR3 protein. The sample carries approximately 500,000 distinct CDR3 sequences, over 10% recorded once. Per germline, CDR1 SGHTA and CDR2 FQGTGA. The CDR3 is 17 amino acids. Deletions cut 4 bases from V and 2 bases from J, with 19 bases between. Broader study findings: Authors suggested seasonal influenza vaccinations each recruit few new T cells.

This clonotype was picked up a small number of times. As yet, its antigen is unknown. The rearrangement links TRBV7-3 to TRBJ2-3; TRBD2 might be the D (6 bases). The sequencing used PBMCs from blood, collected roughly 48 days after vaccination. The clonotype comes from a man aged 50 to 59 who received an inactivated influenza vaccine. The CDR3 DNA sequence: TGTGCCAGCAGCTCCGCCGGTGGGGGAGGCCCCACAGATACGCAGTATTTT. Translated, it gives CASSSAGGGGPTDTQYF.